This passage covers 31 T cell receptor beta chains from one sample sequenced in a study of OX40 agonist ivuxolimab in advanced cancers. TCRdb keeps only in-frame clones here, not all; method: immunoSEQ multiplex PCR. Of about 44,000 clones in the sample, about 87% are singletons; the top ten hold roughly 43%. Sequenced here: CD4+ or CD8+ T cells sorted from blood, sampled in a trial of the OX40 agonist ivuxolimab. These receptors all come from an adult with an advanced solid tumor such as melanoma, head and neck, liver or kidney cancer.

The chain combines TRBV9 with TRBJ2-7, with 9 bases aligning to TRBD1. V gave up 3 bases and J gave up 4 bases; unmatched junction bases: 5. This CDR3 comprises 14 residues. In germline, CDR1 is SGDLS, CDR2 YYNGEE. CDR3 coding DNA: TGTGCCAGCAGCGCTCCGGGACAGGGATACGAGCAGTACTTC. It specifies CASSAPGQGYEQYF.

The chain is built from TRBV7-2 and TRBJ2-7; 8 bases align to TRBD2. Germline V CDR1 and CDR2: SGHTA, FQGNSA. CDR3 length equals 17 residues. With V trimmed by 1 base and J by 1 base, 9 bases remained unmatched. The CDR3 here is CASSLVLTGGGSYEQYF. The CDR3 bases are TGTGCCAGCAGCTTAGTGTTGACCGGGGGGGGTTCCTACGAGCAGTACTTC.

On this clone itself: A junction boundary mismatches the germline segment, possibly from a read error. The chain links TRBV7-8 to TRBJ2-5; no clear D gene. The germline V gene encodes CDR1 SGHVS and CDR2 FQNEAQ. The CDR3 consists of 14 residues. CDR3 sequence: CASSLVADQETQYF. The CDR3 nucleotides are TGTGCCAGCAGCTTAGTGGCCGACCAGGAGACCCAGTACTTC.

This clone occurred once. The V call is TRBV27, the J call TRBJ1-2; 9 bases line up with TRBD1. Germline CDR1 reads MNHEY; CDR2 reads SMNVEV (reference sequence). The CDR3 sequence is 13 residues long. Trimming removed 6 bases from V and 6 bases from J; junction bases left unmatched: 5. CDR3 region: CASRTGGRDGYTF. For the CDR3, the DNA is TGTGCCAGCAGAACAGGGGGCAGAGATGGCTACACCTTC.

The chain combines TRBV4-1 with TRBJ2-1; 10 bases are a match to TRBD2. The V and J ends lost 0 bases and 14 bases, in that order; junction bases with no gene match: 10. The CDR3 runs 15 residues. Germline values: CDR1 MGHRA, CDR2 YSYEKL. The CDR3 nucleotides read TGCGCCAGCAGCCAAGATGGGGGGCTAGCGGGGGTGGAGTTCTTC. Residues: CASSQDGGLAGVEFF.

The chain uses TRBV2 and TRBJ1-2; no firm D call. The ends were cut back, 8 bases at V and 7 bases at J, with 11 bases in the middle. The CDR3 totals 11 residues. The V gene's germline CDR1 is SNHLY and CDR2 FYNNEI. CDR3 DNA: TGTGCCAGCCCGGTTTTCTTTGGCTACACCTTC. Protein sequence: CASPVFFGYTF. The full variable domain, in which reference TRBV2 and TRBJ1-2 provide the parts outside the CDR3, is EPEVTQTPSHQVTQMGQEVILRCVPISNHLYFYWYRQILGQKVEFLVSFYNNEISEKSEIFDDQFSVERPDGSNFTLKIRSTKLEDSAMYFCASPVFFGYTFGSGTRLTVV.

The gene calls are TRBV19 and TRBJ2-1; 7 positions agree with TRBD2. V dropped 3 bases and J dropped 5; count of bases not matched to a gene: 10. The CDR3 is 16 residues long. CDR1 is LNHDA and CDR2 is SQIVND in the germline V gene (reference sequence). Here the CDR3 DNA reads TGTGCCAGTAGTATCCCACGGACTAGTCCGAACAATGAGCAGTTCTTC. This translates into CASSIPRTSPNNEQFF. The variable domain in full, completed from reference TRBV19 and TRBJ2-1, reads DGGITQSPKYLFRKEGQNVTLSCEQNLNHDAMYWYRQDPGQGLRLIYYSQIVNDFQKGDIAEGYSVSREKKESFPLTVTSAQKNPTAFYLCASSIPRTSPNNEQFFGPGTRLTVL.

J is TRBJ2-3 and V is TRBV28, with D perhaps matching TRBD1 or TRBD2 (5 bases each). CDR1 is MDHEN and CDR2 is SYDVKM in the germline V gene. The CDR3 loop spans 16 amino acids. V shed 4 bases and J shed 4 bases, with 18 bases lying between them. The CDR3 region is CASSSLPGPYPDTQYF. The CDR3 bases are TGTGCCAGCAGTTCGTTACCGGGGCCTTACCCAGATACGCAGTATTTT.

J is TRBJ2-1 and V is TRBV30, with 8 positions matching TRBD2. Losses at the gene ends were 1 base for V and 6 bases for J; bases not matched to a gene: 5. The CDR3 consists of 14 residues. Germline loops: CDR1 GTSNPN, CDR2 SVGIG (reference sequence). The CDR3: CAWSAGRGVNEQFF. The CDR3, as DNA: TGTGCCTGGAGTGCCGGGCGGGGGGTCAATGAGCAGTTCTTC.

The V gene is TRBV7-6, the J gene TRBJ1-5; no clear D. Trimming took 1 base from V and 4 from J, leaving 8 bases between them. Germline-derived CDR1 and CDR2 are SGHVS and FNYEAQ. The CDR3 runs 14 residues. CDR3 sequence reads: CASSLGGVNQPQHF. DNA for the CDR3: TGTGCCAGCAGCTTAGGCGGTGTTAATCAGCCCCAGCATTTT.

This clone was seen more than once but under ten times. The V gene is TRBV30, the J gene TRBJ1-2, with D uncertain. The ends were cut back, 0 bases at V and 7 bases at J, with 3 bases in the middle. In germline, CDR1 is GTSNPN, CDR2 SVGIG (reference sequence). CDR3 length equals 10 residues. The CDR3 coding sequence is TGTGCCTGGAGTGTTGTTGGCTACACCTTC. It translates to CAWSVVGYTF.

CDR3 loop: CASSQKGGPNEQFF. The CDR3 bases are TGTGCCAGCAGCCAGAAGGGGGGCCCCAATGAGCAGTTCTTC. J is TRBJ2-1 and V is TRBV7-8; D might be TRBD1 or TRBD2, each matching 6 bases. Trimming stripped 5 bases from V and 6 bases from J, with 14 bases between. The CDR3 extends over 14 amino acids. Germline V gene lookup returns CDR1 SGHVS and CDR2 FQNEAQ. Complete variable domain (other parts from reference TRBV7-8 and TRBJ2-1): GAGVSQSPRYKVAKRGQDVALRCDPISGHVSLFWYQQALGQGPEFLTYFQNEAQLDKSGLPSDRFFAERPEGSVSTLKIQRTQQEDSAVYLCASSQKGGPNEQFFGPGTRLTVL.

Remarks on this clone: Other DNA sequences of this sample code for an identical CDR3. The V gene is TRBV4-2, the J gene TRBJ2-3; D possibly corresponds to TRBD2 (5 bases). The germline V gene has CDR1 LGHNA and CDR2 YNFKEQ. Trimming shortened V by 3 bases and J by 0 bases, and 10 bases separated the two germline ends. The CDR3 length is 15 residues. The CDR3 DNA reads TGTGCCAGCAGCCAGGAAGCGGCAAGCACAGATACGCAGTATTTT. Translation gives CASSQEAASTDTQYF.

The chain carries TRBV7-8 and TRBJ2-7; 8 bases fit TRBD2. The V gene end was trimmed by 8 bases and the J gene end by 4 bases; junction bases not matched to a gene: 7. Germline loops: CDR1 SGHVS, CDR2 FQNEAQ. The CDR3 has 13 residues. Written as DNA, the CDR3 is TGTGCCAGCCAACTAGCGGAGAAATACGAGCAGTACTTC. Amino acid sequence: CASQLAEKYEQYF. Full variable domain (rest looked up from reference TRBV7-8 and TRBJ2-7): GAGVSQSPRYKVAKRGQDVALRCDPISGHVSLFWYQQALGQGPEFLTYFQNEAQLDKSGLPSDRFFAERPEGSVSTLKIQRTQQEDSAVYLCASQLAEKYEQYFGPGTRLTVT.

The chain carries TRBV18 and TRBJ1-3; no reliable D call. Trimming removed 0 bases from V and 2 bases from J, with 11 bases in between. The CDR3 sequence is 16 residues long. Germline V gene lookup returns CDR1 KGHSH and CDR2 LQKENI. CDR3: CASSPPEGGAGNTIYF. In DNA form, the CDR3 reads TGTGCCAGCTCACCACCGGAGGGCGGAGCTGGAAACACCATATATTTT.

This sequence joins TRBV5-1 and TRBJ1-4; D gene uncertain. CDR3 length: 16 residues. In germline, CDR1 is SGHRS, CDR2 YFSETQ. The V gene lost 0 bases and the J gene lost 2 bases, with 11 bases spanning the gap. The DNA of the CDR3 is TGCGCCAGCAGCTTGGTACCGGGAACGACTAATGAAAAACTGTTTTTT. It yields the protein CASSLVPGTTNEKLFF.

The V and J genes are TRBV6-6 and TRBJ2-7, with a possible D match to TRBD1 (6 bases). Trimming stripped 5 bases from V and 4 bases from J, with 18 bases between. The CDR3 is 15 residues long. Germline V gene sequence: CDR1 MNHNY, CDR2 SVGAGI (reference sequence). CDR3 in amino acids: CASSLLRGGQYEQYF. Written as DNA, the CDR3 is TGTGCCAGCAGTCTCCTCAGGGGCGGACAATACGAGCAGTACTTC.

For this clone: A far larger clone is one base from this, pointing to a likely read error. Additional DNA sequences in this sample encode the identical CDR3. The rearrangement links TRBV5-1 to TRBJ2-1; 7 bases align to TRBD1. The CDR3 consists of 15 residues. CDR1 is SGHRS, CDR2 YFSETQ, per germline. Losses at the gene ends were 0 bases for V and 2 bases for J; bases not matched to a gene: 2. CDR3 bases: TGCGCCAGCAGCTTGGGAGACAGGGCCTACAATGAGCAGTTCTTC. Encoded protein: CASSLGDRAYNEQFF.

This clone has just one count. The chain combines TRBV4-3 with TRBJ1-6, with D uncertain. Trimming pared 0 bases from V and 11 bases from J, leaving 14 bases between. Germline CDR1 is LGHNA and CDR2 is YSLEER. This CDR3 has 15 residues. In nucleotides, the CDR3 is TGCGCCAGCAGCCAAGATAGGGCAGGAGAGGCACCCCTCCACTTT. Protein: CASSQDRAGEAPLHF.

The rearrangement links TRBV7-9 to TRBJ2-7, with TRBD1 identical over 10 bases. The CDR3 has 14 residues. The V gene's germline CDR1 is SEHNR and CDR2 FQNEAQ (reference sequence). The V and J ends lost 5 bases and 7 bases, in that order; junction bases with no gene match: 8. The CDR3: CASSTSPGQGEQYF. CDR3 in DNA: TGTGCCAGCAGCACCTCCCCGGGACAGGGGGAGCAGTACTTC.

The chain has TRBV5-6 and TRBJ2-7, with 9 nucleotides matching TRBD1. There are 15 residues in the CDR3. Germline V gene data show CDR1 as SGHDT and CDR2 as YYEEEE. V gave up 0 bases and J gave up 4 bases; unmatched junction bases: 5. The CDR3 DNA reads as TGTGCCAGCAGCTTGGAGTCGGGGACAGGGTACGAGCAGTACTTC. Protein sequence: CASSLESGTGYEQYF.

The chain has TRBV6-5 and TRBJ1-6, with 8 bases identical to TRBD1. Trimming cost V 9 bases and J 8 bases; bases outside gene matches: 9. In germline, CDR1 is MNHEY, CDR2 SVGAGI. The CDR3 totals 14 residues. CDR3 amino acids: CASLPQGAYSPLHF. In nucleotides, the CDR3 is TGTGCCAGTCTTCCCCAGGGGGCTTATTCACCCCTCCACTTT.

The chain has TRBV15 and TRBJ2-7; 11 bases map to TRBD1. This CDR3 region has 17 residues. Germline CDR1 and CDR2: LNHNV and YYDKDF (reference sequence). V shed 0 bases and J 0 bases; nucleotides not matched to a gene: 4. CDR3 region: CATSRDPGQGVSYEQYF. CDR3 coding DNA: TGTGCCACCAGCAGAGATCCGGGACAGGGGGTCTCCTACGAGCAGTACTTC.

The rearrangement links TRBV19 to TRBJ2-2; 8 bases fit TRBD1. Germline V gene lookup returns CDR1 LNHDA and CDR2 SQIVND (reference sequence). Trimming cost V 6 bases and J 0 bases; bases outside gene matches: 6. The CDR3 contains 16 residues. The CDR3 bases are TGTGCCAGTAGCTTTGCAGGGGGCGCGAACACCGGGGAGCTGTTTTTT. Translated, it gives CASSFAGGANTGELFF. The whole variable domain, remainder taken from reference TRBV19 and TRBJ2-2, is DGGITQSPKYLFRKEGQNVTLSCEQNLNHDAMYWYRQDPGQGLRLIYYSQIVNDFQKGDIAEGYSVSREKKESFPLTVTSAQKNPTAFYLCASSFAGGANTGELFFGEGSRLTVL.

V and J are TRBV28 and TRBJ1-3; no firm D call. Germline V CDR1 and CDR2: MDHEN, SYDVKM. CDR3 size: 13 residues. Trimming took off 9 bases at V and 4 bases at J, with 13 bases between the two ends. As DNA, the CDR3 is TGTGCCAGTGCCGGGGAAAACGGAAACACCATATATTTT. It yields the protein CASAGENGNTIYF.

The gene calls are TRBV6-5 and TRBJ1-2, with 7 bases aligning to TRBD1. From germline, CDR1 is MNHEY and CDR2 SVGAGI. The V gene end was trimmed by 6 bases and the J gene end by 1 base; junction bases not matched to a gene: 5. The CDR3 sequence is 14 residues long. The CDR3 spells CASSPRDSNYGYTF. DNA of the CDR3: TGTGCCAGCAGCCCCCGGGACAGTAACTATGGCTACACCTTC.

The chain is built from TRBV7-6 and TRBJ1-1; the D gene is possibly TRBD1 (5 bases). This CDR3 comprises 13 residues. Trimming stripped 2 bases from V and 9 bases from J, with 13 bases between. Germline-derived CDR1 and CDR2 are SGHVS and FNYEAQ. DNA of the CDR3: TGTGCCAGCAGCTTATGGGGCAATAATCAAGCTTTCTTT. Its translation: CASSLWGNNQAFF.

Details on this clone: The same CDR3 can be traced to other DNA sequences in this sample. The chain links TRBV11-2 to TRBJ2-7; D unresolved. V was cut by 1 base and J by 3 bases, with 7 bases left in between. Looked up from germline, CDR1 is SGHAT and CDR2 is FQNNGV. The CDR3 loop spans 13 amino acids. Here the CDR3 reads CASSLAPSYEQYF. CDR3 nucleotides: TGTGCCAGCAGCTTAGCGCCAAGCTACGAGCAGTACTTC.

The rearrangement joins TRBV4-3 to TRBJ1-2; D remains unclear. The V end was cut by 0 bases, the J end by 0 bases, with 5 bases between. Per the germline V gene, CDR1 is LGHNA and CDR2 is YSLEER. The CDR3 extends over 14 amino acids. Written as DNA, the CDR3 is TGCGCCAGCAGCCAAGAGGCCGCTAACTATGGCTACACCTTC. Protein sequence: CASSQEAANYGYTF.

The rearrangement uses TRBV30 and TRBJ2-7, with 7 bases that match TRBD2. J lost 4 bases, V lost 3 bases, and 9 bases had no gene match. Germline CDR1 is GTSNPN and CDR2 is SVGIG (reference sequence). The length of the CDR3 is 14 residues. CDR3 amino acids: CAWRNTEGGYEQYF. The CDR3 region has the DNA TGTGCCTGGAGGAATACAGAGGGAGGGTACGAGCAGTACTTC. The full variable domain, with the rest looked up from reference TRBV30 and TRBJ2-7, is SQTIHQWPATLVQPVGSPLSLECTVEGTSNPNLYWYRQAAGRGLQLLFYSVGIGQISSEVPQNLSASRPQDRQFILSSKKLLLSDSGFYLCAWRNTEGGYEQYFGPGTRLTVT.

The chain links TRBV20-1 to TRBJ2-7; possible D gene TRBD2, 6 bases. This CDR3 region has 11 residues. Trimming pared 4 bases from V and 5 bases from J, leaving 9 bases between. Germline CDR1 is DFQATT and CDR2 is SNEGSKA (reference sequence). This chain's CDR3 is CSATPGDEQYF. CDR3 DNA sequence: TGCAGTGCTACTCCGGGGGACGAGCAGTACTTC.